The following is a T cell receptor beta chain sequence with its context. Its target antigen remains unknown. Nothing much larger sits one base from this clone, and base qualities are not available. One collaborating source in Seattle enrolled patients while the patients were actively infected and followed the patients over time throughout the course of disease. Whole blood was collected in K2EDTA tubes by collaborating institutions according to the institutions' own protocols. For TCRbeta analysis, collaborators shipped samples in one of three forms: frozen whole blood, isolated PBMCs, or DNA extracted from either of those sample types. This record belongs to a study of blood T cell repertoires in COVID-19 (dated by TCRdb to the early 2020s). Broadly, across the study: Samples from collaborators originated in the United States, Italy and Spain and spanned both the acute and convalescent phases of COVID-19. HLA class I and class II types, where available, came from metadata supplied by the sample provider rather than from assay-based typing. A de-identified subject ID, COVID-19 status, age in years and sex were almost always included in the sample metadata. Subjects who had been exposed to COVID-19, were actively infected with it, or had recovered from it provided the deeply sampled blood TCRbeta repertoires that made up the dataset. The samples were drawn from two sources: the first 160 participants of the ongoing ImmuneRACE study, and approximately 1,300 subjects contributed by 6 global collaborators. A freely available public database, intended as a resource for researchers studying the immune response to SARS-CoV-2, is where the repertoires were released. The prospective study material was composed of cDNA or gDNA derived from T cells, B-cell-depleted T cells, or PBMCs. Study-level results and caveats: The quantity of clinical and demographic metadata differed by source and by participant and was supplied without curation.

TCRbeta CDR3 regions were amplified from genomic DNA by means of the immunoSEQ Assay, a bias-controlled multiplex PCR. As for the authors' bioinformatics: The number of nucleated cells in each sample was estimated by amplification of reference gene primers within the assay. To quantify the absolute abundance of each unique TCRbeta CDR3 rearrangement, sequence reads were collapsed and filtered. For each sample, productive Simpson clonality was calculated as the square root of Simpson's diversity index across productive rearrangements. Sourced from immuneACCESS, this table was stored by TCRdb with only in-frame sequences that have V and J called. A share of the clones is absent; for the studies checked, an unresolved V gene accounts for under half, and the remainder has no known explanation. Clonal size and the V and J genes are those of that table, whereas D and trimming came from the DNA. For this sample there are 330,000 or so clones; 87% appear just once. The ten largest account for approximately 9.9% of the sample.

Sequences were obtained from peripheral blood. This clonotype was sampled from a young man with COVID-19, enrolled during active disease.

In nucleotides, the sequence is TGTGCCAGCAGTACCGCCGGGACAGGGGGATCCTACGAGCAGTACTTC. It translates as CASSTAGTGGSYEQYF. The chain is encoded by TRBV28 joined to TRBJ2-7, with TRBD1 identical over 11 junction bases. At the junction V is shortened by 5 bases and J by 1 base; bases outside the gene matches: 7. CDR1 MDHEN and CDR2 SYDVKM were looked up in the germline V gene. The CDR3 measures 16 amino acids from cysteine to phenylalanine. Only the CDR3 portion is preserved as DNA: 48 bases, with reading frame beginning at the first base.